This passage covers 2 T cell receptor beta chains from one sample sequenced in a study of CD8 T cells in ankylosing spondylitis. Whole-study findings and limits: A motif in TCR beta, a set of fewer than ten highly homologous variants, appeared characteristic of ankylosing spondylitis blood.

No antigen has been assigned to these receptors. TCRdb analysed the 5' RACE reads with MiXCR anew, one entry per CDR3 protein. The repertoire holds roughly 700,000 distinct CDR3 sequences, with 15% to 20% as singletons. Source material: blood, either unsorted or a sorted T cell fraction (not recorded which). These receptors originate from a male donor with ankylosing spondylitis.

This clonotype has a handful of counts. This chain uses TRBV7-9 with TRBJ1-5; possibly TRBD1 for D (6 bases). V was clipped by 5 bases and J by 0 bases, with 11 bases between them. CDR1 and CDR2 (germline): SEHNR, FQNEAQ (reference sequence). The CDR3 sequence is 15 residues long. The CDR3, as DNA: TGTGCCAGCAGCCCCTCAGGGGCTAGCAATCAGCCCCAGCATTTT. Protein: CASSPSGASNQPQHF.

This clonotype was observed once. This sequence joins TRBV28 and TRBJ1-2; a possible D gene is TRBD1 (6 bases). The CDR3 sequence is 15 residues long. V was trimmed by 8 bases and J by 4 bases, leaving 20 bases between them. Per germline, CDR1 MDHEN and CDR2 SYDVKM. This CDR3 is CASLNVGGPVYGYTF. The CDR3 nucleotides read TGTGCCAGCCTCAACGTTGGGGGCCCCGTCTATGGCTACACCTTC.